This passage covers 9 T cell receptor beta chains from one sample sequenced in a study of blood T cell repertoires in COVID-19. Assay used: immunoSEQ multiplex PCR; TCRdb lists only in-frame clones, some missing. The sample has about 170,000 clones; around 89% are singletons. Input material: peripheral blood. The receptors stem from a man between 50 and 59 years old who had recovered from COVID-19.

This chain joins TRBV7-2 and TRBJ2-5, with 15 bases matching TRBD2. This CDR3 contains 16 residues. Germline V gene data show CDR1 as SGHTA and CDR2 as FQGNSA. Losses at the gene ends were 3 bases for V and 5 bases for J; bases not matched to a gene: 4. CDR3 residues: CASSFGGTSGRETQYF. CDR3 DNA sequence: TGTGCCAGCAGCTTCGGAGGGACTAGCGGGAGGGAGACCCAGTACTTC.

This clone has a handful of counts. The chain uses TRBV4-3 and TRBJ1-2; a weak D match, TRBD1 (6 bases). The CDR3 sequence is 12 residues long. Germline CDR1 and CDR2: LGHNA and YSLEER. V was trimmed by 4 bases and J by 9 bases, leaving 12 bases between them. CDR3: CASSLWGLSYTF. For the CDR3, the DNA is TGCGCCAGCAGCCTTTGGGGGCTCAGCTACACCTTC.

The chain carries TRBV5-1 and TRBJ2-3; 10 nucleotides match TRBD2. Germline V gene data show CDR1 as SGHRS and CDR2 as YFSETQ. V lost 3 bases to trimming and J lost 4 bases; unmatched junction nucleotides: 5. The CDR3 consists of 15 residues. This chain's CDR3 is CASSSSGSQADTQYF. CDR3 in DNA: TGCGCCAGCAGCTCTAGCGGGAGTCAGGCAGATACGCAGTATTTT.

The chain couples TRBV28 to TRBJ2-7; maybe TRBD1 (6 bases). Germline-derived CDR1 and CDR2 are MDHEN and SYDVKM. The CDR3 extends over 14 amino acids. V lost 5 bases, J lost 2 bases, and 13 bases lay in between. The CDR3 coding sequence is TGTGCCAGCAGTCCAGGACAGAATCCCTACGAGCAGTACTTC. As protein: CASSPGQNPYEQYF.

The chain has TRBV9 and TRBJ2-5; D not certain. The V gene lost 3 bases and the J gene lost 5 bases, with 5 bases spanning the gap. The CDR3 is 11 amino acids. Germline CDR1 is SGDLS and CDR2 is YYNGEE. CDR3 in amino acids: CASSAGETQYF. The CDR3 DNA is TGTGCCAGCAGCGCCGGGGAGACCCAGTACTTC.

The gene calls are TRBV5-1 and TRBJ2-5, with TRBD1 identical over 10 bases. Germline V gene sequence: CDR1 SGHRS, CDR2 YFSETQ. The CDR3 runs to 15 residues. V trimming: 3 bases; J trimming: 1 base; junction bases outside the gene matches: 3. This chain's CDR3 is CASSSRTGGQETQYF. CDR3 in DNA: TGCGCCAGCAGCTCACGGACAGGGGGCCAAGAGACCCAGTACTTC.

The rearrangement joins TRBV27 to TRBJ1-2; the D is unclear. Germline V gene lookup returns CDR1 MNHEY and CDR2 SMNVEV (reference sequence). The CDR3 is made up of 13 amino acids. V lost 4 bases to trimming and J lost 7 bases, with 13 bases between them. CDR3 sequence reads: CASSSTATGGYTF. CDR3 nucleotides: TGTGCCAGCAGTTCGACGGCGACGGGTGGCTACACCTTC.

This clone has a handful of counts. The chain couples TRBV7-9 to TRBJ1-2; 9 positions match TRBD1. V trimming: 5 bases; J trimming: 11 bases; junction bases outside the gene matches: 3. Germline V gene data show CDR1 as SEHNR and CDR2 as FQNEAQ (reference sequence). The CDR3 is 11 amino acids. The CDR3 coding sequence is TGTGCCAGCAGCCTCGGACAGGGGTACACCTTC. It yields the protein CASSLGQGYTF. Drawing the rest from reference TRBV7-9 and TRBJ1-2, the complete variable domain is DTGVSQNPRHKITKRGQNVTFRCDPISEHNRLYWYRQTLGQGPEFLTYFQNEAQLEKSRLLSDRFSAERPKGSFSTLEIQRTEQGDSAMYLCASSLGQGYTFGSGTRLTVV.

The chain joins TRBV7-9 to TRBJ2-5, with D perhaps TRBD1 (6 bases). V lost 2 bases and J lost 4, with 11 bases in between. Germline V gene data show CDR1 as SEHNR and CDR2 as FQNEAQ (reference sequence). The CDR3 runs 14 residues. This chain's CDR3 is CASSLSTGLETQYF. In DNA form, the CDR3 reads TGTGCCAGCAGCTTATCGACAGGTTTAGAGACCCAGTACTTC. Looking up the rest from reference TRBV7-9 and TRBJ2-5 gives the full variable domain: DTGVSQNPRHKITKRGQNVTFRCDPISEHNRLYWYRQTLGQGPEFLTYFQNEAQLEKSRLLSDRFSAERPKGSFSTLEIQRTEQGDSAMYLCASSLSTGLETQYFGPGTRLLVL.